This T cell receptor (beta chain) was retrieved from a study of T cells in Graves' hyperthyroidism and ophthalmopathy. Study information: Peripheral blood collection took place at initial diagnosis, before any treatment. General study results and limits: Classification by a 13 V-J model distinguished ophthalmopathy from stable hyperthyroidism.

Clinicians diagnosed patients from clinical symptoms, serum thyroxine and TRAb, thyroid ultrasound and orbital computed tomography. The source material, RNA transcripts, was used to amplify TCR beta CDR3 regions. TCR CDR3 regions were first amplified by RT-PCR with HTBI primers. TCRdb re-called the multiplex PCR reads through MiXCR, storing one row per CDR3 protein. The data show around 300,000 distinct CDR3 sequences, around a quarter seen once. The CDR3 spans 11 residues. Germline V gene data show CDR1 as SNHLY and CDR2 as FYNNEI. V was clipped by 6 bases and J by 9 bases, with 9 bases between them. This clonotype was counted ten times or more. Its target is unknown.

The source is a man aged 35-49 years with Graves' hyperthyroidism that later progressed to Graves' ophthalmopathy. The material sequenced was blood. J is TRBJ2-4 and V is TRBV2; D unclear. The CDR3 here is CASSGLSIQYF. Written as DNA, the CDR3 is TGTGCCAGCAGCGGCCTCAGCATTCAGTACTTC.